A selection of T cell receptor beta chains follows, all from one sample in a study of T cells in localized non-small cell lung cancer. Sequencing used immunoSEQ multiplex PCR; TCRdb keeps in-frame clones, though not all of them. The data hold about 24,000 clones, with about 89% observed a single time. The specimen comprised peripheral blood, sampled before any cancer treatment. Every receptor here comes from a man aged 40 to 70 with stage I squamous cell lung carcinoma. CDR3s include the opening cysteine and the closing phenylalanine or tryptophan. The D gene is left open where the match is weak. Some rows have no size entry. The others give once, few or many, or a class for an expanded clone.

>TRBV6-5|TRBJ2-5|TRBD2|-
CASSYWAGGPQETQYF
TGTGCCAGCAGTTACTGGGCGGGGGGACCCCAAGAGACCCAGTACTTC
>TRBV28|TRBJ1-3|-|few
CASRDSWDRNTIYF
TGTGCCAGCAGGGATAGCTGGGACCGAAACACCATATATTTT
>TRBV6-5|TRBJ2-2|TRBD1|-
CASSPGTVTGGELFF
TGTGCCAGCAGCCCCGGGACAGTAACAGGCGGGGAGCTGTTTTTT
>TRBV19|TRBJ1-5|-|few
CASSVPGYPQHF
TGTGCCAGTAGTGTACCGGGGTATCCCCAGCATTTT
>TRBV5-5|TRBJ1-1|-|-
CASSLAILRGTEAFF
TGTGCCAGCAGCTTGGCTATCCTCCGGGGCACTGAAGCTTTCTTT
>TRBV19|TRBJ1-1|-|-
CASSYGTPNTEAFF
TGTGCCAGTAGCTACGGGACACCGAACACTGAAGCTTTCTTT
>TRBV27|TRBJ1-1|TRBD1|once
CASSSIDRGTEAFF
TGTGCCAGCAGTTCCATCGACAGGGGCACTGAAGCTTTCTTT
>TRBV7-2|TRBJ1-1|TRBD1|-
CASSFYSPAWGQGGTEAFF
TGTGCCAGCAGCTTCTATTCTCCGGCGTGGGGACAGGGAGGCACTGAAGCTTTCTTT
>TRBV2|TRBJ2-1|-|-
CASRVGVYNEQFF
TGTGCCAGCAGGGTGGGGGTCTACAATGAGCAGTTCTTC
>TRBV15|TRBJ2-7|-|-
CATSRDGSQNSYEQYF
TGTGCCACCAGCAGAGATGGCAGCCAAAACTCCTACGAGCAGTACTTC
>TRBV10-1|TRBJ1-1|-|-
CASRGDPGSTEAFF
TGCGCCAGCAGAGGGGACCCCGGGAGCACTGAAGCTTTCTTT
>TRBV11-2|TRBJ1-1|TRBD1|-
CASSSLLDRGRTEAFF
TGTGCCAGCAGCTCTTTATTGGACAGGGGGCGGACTGAAGCTTTCTTT
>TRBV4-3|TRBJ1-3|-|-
CASSQDLLGWDTIYF
TGCGCCAGCAGCCAAGATCTCCTAGGTTGGGACACCATATATTTT
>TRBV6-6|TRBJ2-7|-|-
CASSPGGLYEQYF
TGTGCCAGCAGTCCCGGGGGGCTCTACGAGCAGTACTTC
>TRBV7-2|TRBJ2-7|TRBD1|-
CASRGGQDPWEQYF
TGTGCCAGCAGAGGGGGACAGGACCCCTGGGAGCAGTACTTC
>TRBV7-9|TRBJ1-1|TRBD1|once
CASSSGTGLAEAFF
TGTGCCAGCAGCTCCGGGACAGGGCTCGCTGAAGCTTTCTTT
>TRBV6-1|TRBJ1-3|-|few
CASRQGPGNTIYF
TGTGCCAGCCGCCAGGGCCCTGGAAACACCATATATTTT
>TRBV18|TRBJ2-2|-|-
CASSPMSSLGTGELFF
TGTGCCAGCTCACCAATGTCTAGTCTAGGCACCGGGGAGCTGTTTTTT
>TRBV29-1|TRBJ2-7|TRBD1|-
CSVASGTVSYEQYF
TGCAGCGTTGCATCCGGGACAGTCTCCTACGAGCAGTACTTC
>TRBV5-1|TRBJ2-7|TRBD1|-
CASSSTGTGIYEQYF
TGCGCCAGCAGCTCGACCGGGACAGGGATTTACGAGCAGTACTTC
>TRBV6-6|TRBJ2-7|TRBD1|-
CASSYNSGTGYEQYF
TGTGCCAGCAGTTACAACTCCGGGACAGGCTACGAGCAGTACTTC
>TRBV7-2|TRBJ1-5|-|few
CASSFQSSSNQPQHF
TGTGCCAGCAGCTTCCAGTCTTCAAGCAATCAGCCCCAGCATTTT
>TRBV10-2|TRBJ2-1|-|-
CASSESKGPSYNEQFF
TGCGCCAGCAGTGAGTCCAAGGGCCCCTCCTACAATGAGCAGTTCTTC
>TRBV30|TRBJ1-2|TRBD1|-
CAWGTGPGVGYTF
TGTGCCTGGGGGACAGGGCCAGGAGTCGGCTACACCTTC
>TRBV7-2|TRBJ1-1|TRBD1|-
CASSPRGPTEAFF
TGTGCCAGCAGCCCCAGGGGGCCCACTGAAGCTTTCTTT
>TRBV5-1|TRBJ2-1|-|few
CASSPRIPGSNEQFF
TGCGCCAGCAGCCCAAGAATACCTGGCTCGAATGAGCAGTTCTTC
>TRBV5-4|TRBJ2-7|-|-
CASSPYPGSYEQYF
TGTGCCAGCAGCCCTTACCCGGGCTCCTACGAGCAGTACTTC
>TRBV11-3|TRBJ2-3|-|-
CASSLDRGTDTQYF
TGTGCCAGCAGCTTAGACAGGGGAACAGATACGCAGTATTTT
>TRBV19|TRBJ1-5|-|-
CASSIRDGRPQHF
TGTGCCAGTTCCATCAGGGATGGGAGGCCCCAGCATTTT
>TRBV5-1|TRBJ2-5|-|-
CASSLGGFGETQYF
TGCGCCAGCAGCTTGGGGGGATTTGGAGAGACCCAGTACTTC
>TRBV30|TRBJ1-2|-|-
CAWSWESTNYGYTF
TGTGCCTGGAGTTGGGAGTCAACTAACTATGGCTACACCTTC
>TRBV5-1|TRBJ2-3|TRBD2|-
CASSLALAGGRETDTQYF
TGCGCCAGCAGCTTGGCCCTGGCGGGGGGTAGGGAGACAGATACGCAGTATTTT
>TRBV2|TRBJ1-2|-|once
CASNNREGHGYTF
TGTGCCAGCAATAACAGGGAAGGGCATGGCTACACCTTC
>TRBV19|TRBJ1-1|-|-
CASSPRGREGTEAFF
TGTGCCAGTAGCCCCAGGGGCAGGGAGGGCACTGAAGCTTTCTTT
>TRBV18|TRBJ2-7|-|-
CASSPETRWYEQYF
TGTGCCAGCTCACCAGAGACTAGGTGGTACGAGCAGTACTTC
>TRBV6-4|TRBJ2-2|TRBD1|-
CASSVEGAAGELFF
TGTGCCAGCAGTGTTGAGGGGGCGGCCGGGGAGCTGTTTTTT
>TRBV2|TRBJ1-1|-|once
CASSEPRDIYEAFF
TGTGCCAGCAGTGAACCACGGGACATTTATGAAGCTTTCTTT
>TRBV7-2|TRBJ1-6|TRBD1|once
CASSSGQAGVPLHF
TGTGCCAGCAGCTCAGGACAGGCCGGGGTCCCCCTCCACTTT
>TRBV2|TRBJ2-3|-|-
CASSEVASTDTQYF
TGTGCCAGCAGTGAAGTAGCTAGCACAGATACGCAGTATTTT
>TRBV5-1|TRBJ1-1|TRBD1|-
CASSLGDRGGVRTEAFF
TGCGCCAGCAGCTTGGGGGACAGGGGTGGGGTGAGGACTGAAGCTTTCTTT
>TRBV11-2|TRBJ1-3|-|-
CASSFQGRTIYF
TGTGCCAGCAGCTTCCAGGGGAGGACCATATATTTT
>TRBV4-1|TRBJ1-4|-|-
CASSLGINEKLFF
TGCGCCAGCAGCCTAGGGATTAATGAAAAACTGTTTTTT
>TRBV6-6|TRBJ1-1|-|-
CASSKRGEAFF
TGTGCCAGCAGTAAGAGGGGTGAAGCTTTCTTT
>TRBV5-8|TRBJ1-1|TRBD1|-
CASTGTVNTEAFF
TGTGCCAGCACCGGGACAGTGAACACTGAAGCTTTCTTT
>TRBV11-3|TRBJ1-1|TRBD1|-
CASSKGQYTEAFF
TGTGCCAGCAGCAAGGGACAGTACACTGAAGCTTTCTTT
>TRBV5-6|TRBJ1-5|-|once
CASSLRDQGNQPQHF
TGTGCCAGCAGCTTGAGGGATCAGGGCAATCAGCCCCAGCATTTT
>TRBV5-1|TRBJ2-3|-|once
CASSFEGSTDTQYF
TGCGCCAGCAGCTTCGAAGGGAGCACAGATACGCAGTATTTT
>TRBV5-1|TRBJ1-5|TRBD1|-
CASSLDGTGGEQPQHF
TGCGCCAGCAGCTTGGATGGGACAGGGGGAGAACAGCCCCAGCATTTT
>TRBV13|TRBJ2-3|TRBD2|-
CASSPRLAGVTDTQYF
TGTGCCAGCAGCCCTAGACTAGCGGGGGTCACAGATACGCAGTATTTT
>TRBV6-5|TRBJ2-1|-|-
CASSYGGARNEQFF
TGTGCCAGCAGTTACGGGGGGGCGCGGAATGAGCAGTTCTTC
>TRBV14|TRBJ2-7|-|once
CASSQGSHEQYF
TGTGCCAGCAGCCAAGGCTCCCACGAGCAGTACTTC
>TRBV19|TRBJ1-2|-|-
CASSIGGASYGYTF
TGTGCCAGTAGTATTGGAGGGGCGAGCTATGGCTACACCTTC
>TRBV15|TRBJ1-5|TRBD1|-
CATSRGQGPNQPQHF
TGTGCCACCAGCAGAGGACAGGGGCCAAATCAGCCCCAGCATTTT
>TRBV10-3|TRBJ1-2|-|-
CAISEPTGTYTF
TGTGCCATCAGTGAGCCGACCGGGACGTACACCTTC
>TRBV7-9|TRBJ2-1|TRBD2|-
CASSLGLAGSYNEQFF
TGTGCCAGCAGCTTAGGGCTAGCGGGCTCCTACAATGAGCAGTTCTTC
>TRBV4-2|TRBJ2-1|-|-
CASSQDKSGTYNEQFF
TGTGCCAGCAGCCAAGATAAGTCAGGAACATACAATGAGCAGTTCTTC
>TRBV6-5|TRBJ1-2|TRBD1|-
CASSYSPGGKGYTF
TGTGCCAGCAGTTACTCCCCAGGGGGCAAGGGCTACACCTTC
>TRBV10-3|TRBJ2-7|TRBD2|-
CATRTSGGAAEQYF
TGTGCCACCCGGACTAGCGGGGGGGCGGCCGAGCAGTACTTC
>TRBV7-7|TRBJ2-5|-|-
CASSPRPGRSETQYF
TGTGCCAGCAGCCCTAGGCCAGGGCGGTCAGAGACCCAGTACTTC